The sequence of this T cell receptor (beta chain) was determined in a study of Tregs in tolerant kidney transplant recipients (dated by TCRdb to between 2018 and 2021). With regard to the full study: The transplants used related donors along with nonmyeloablative bone marrow transplantation, and in the human trials mixed chimerism was transient. The study applied TCRbeta sequencing to find donor-specific regulatory T cells before combined kidney and bone marrow transplantation and then followed those same cells after transplant. Findings and caveats that apply to the study as a whole: Because the study included only a small number of patients, the results must be confirmed in larger populations and under other immunosuppression protocols. Expanding Tregs with activated donor B cells appeared to identify the most biologically relevant and donor-specific TCRbeta repertoire. Biological reproducibility was not directly addressed, though technical replication error appeared minimal. In tolerant patients, donor-specific Tregs expanded more than Tregs overall, which suggests antigen-driven rather than nonspecific expansion. For some patients, the PCR primers changed as time went on, which meant samples from those patients could not be compared with one another at the nucleotide level.

About this clone itself: The target of this receptor is not known. The read falls 3 residues short of the CDR3 end, and the missing part is taken from the germline J gene.

Taken with the paper, the label for time point translates to: blood sample drawn before combined kidney and bone marrow transplant. Unstimulated Tregs (CD4+CD25+CD127-), CD4+ non-Tregs (CD4+CD25-), CD4 and CD8 cells were FACS-sorted from thawed PBMCs. The patients were a few recipients of combined kidney and bone marrow transplants from the ITN036ST trial, and samples were available only from these trial subjects. Healthy control blood was processed to PBMCs by Ficoll density gradient and cryopreserved, and patient PBMCs were collected before and after transplant. For TCRbeta CDR3 sequencing, genomic DNA from the sorted cells was extracted using the QIAGEN DNeasy Blood and Tissue Kit. Through immunoSEQ, high-throughput TCRbeta CDR3 sequencing was done commercially, including PCR amplification with internal controls and bias correction. In the authors' own workflow: Unique productive TCRbeta sequences were defined by CDR3 nucleotide sequence when primers matched and otherwise by CDR3 amino acid sequence together with Vbeta and Jbeta genes. As a correction for sorting error, sequences shared between sorted populations at a frequency ratio of 2:1 or less were discarded, and the remaining shared sequences were assigned to the higher population. Sequences were defined as donor-reactive when expanded at least 5-fold in CFSE-low cells versus unstimulated cells and present at a frequency of at least 0.01% in CFSE-low cells. Jensen-Shannon divergence calculated on the top 100 TCRbeta sequences ranked by frequency was used to measure repertoire divergence. For any sample with multiple sequencing runs, sorting error was corrected in each run separately before the runs were pooled. Not all clones reach the TCRdb copy of this immuneACCESS table, which keeps in-frame sequences only. Checked studies attribute under half of the gap to unresolved V genes and leave the rest unexplained. From that table come the V and J calls and clone size; the DNA was used to work out D and trimming. The sample's table lists a count of fewer than 55,000 clones. In total, the top ten clones hold roughly 0.8% of the sample.

The CDR3 goes from the cysteine to the phenylalanine over 13 residues. Of the CDR3's DNA, 30 bases were read; they are in frame from base 1. Taken from the germline V gene, the CDR1 and CDR2 loops are SGHVS and FNYEAQ. V lost 0 bases and J lost 6 bases; the stretch between them is 8 bases long. The receptor chain draws on TRBV7-6 and TRBJ1-2, with TRBD1 perhaps the D gene, on 6 matching bases. The TCR was taken from a human donor who received a combined kidney and bone marrow transplant. Sequenced material: CD4+ T cells from blood, taken before the transplant. The CDR3 region reads CASSLAAGDGYTF. The covered CDR3 bases are TGTGCCAGCAGCTTAGCGGCAGGGGATGGC.